This TCR beta chain was found in a study of T cells after yellow fever vaccination (dated by TCRdb to about 2019). In terms of the full investigation: Libraries from fractions with low cell numbers were prepared with the SMART-Seq v4 Ultra Low Input RNA kit. To follow T-cell clones before and after primary and booster YFV17D yellow fever vaccination, bulk TCR alpha and beta repertoires were sequenced over time. Two healthy male donors, one aged 18 to 30 and one aged 30 to 40 years, were included in the cohort. Bulk PBMC replicates and cell subsets were isolated from blood drawn at multiple timepoints before and after both primary and secondary immunization. Paper-wide results and their limitations: Because abundant contaminating clonotypes from the bulk population could be contained in FACS-sorted repertoires, computational filtering was required. Because the study included only a couple of donors, the extent to which the findings can be generalized is limited. Most clones expanded after primary vaccination (almost 98% of CD4 and over 80% of CD8) were re-detected after the booster, suggesting that broad memory maintenance occurred. A small fraction of clonotypes appeared in both the CD4 and CD8 compartments, likely as a result of convergent recombination. The secondary T-cell response was weaker than the primary response but faster, peaking on day 5 instead of day 15.

This clonotype was picked up a small number of times. This clone's antigen is unknown. Base qualities are missing; no much larger clone stands one base away. For sequencing, an Illumina NovaSeq 6000 was employed. Synthesis of TCR cDNA relied on 5'RACE template switching, a step that introduced a universal primer site along with unique molecular identifiers. Priming of cDNA synthesis was performed from both the TCR alpha and TCR beta constant segments. Libraries were amplified in two PCR steps, with sample barcodes and sequencing adapters added in the second step. Sequencing of libraries was performed on Illumina HiSeq 2500 (2x100 bp) or NovaSeq (2x150 bp). In the paper's pipeline: MIGEC handled demultiplexing of reads and collapsing into UMI consensus sequences, while MiXCR performed V(D)J alignment. Clonotypes responding to the vaccine were identified with edgeR on replicate PBMC samples, with the criteria of FDR below 0.01 and a log2 fold change above 5 up to day 15. Each bulk clonotype received a CD4 or CD8 identity based on whether the sequenced CD4 or CD8 repertoire contained that clonotype at higher abundance. Using fastp trimming at Q25 and MiXCR clonotype assembly, TCRdb reanalyzed the public sequencing data and kept in-frame beta chains. Each record represents a unique CDR3 protein, reported with the most common genes and DNA among its rows. The V and J calls reflect TCRdb's pipeline rather than the authors' work. The sample table contains some 390,000 distinct CDR3 sequences; only one count was recorded for approximately 18% of them. The ten largest clones take up over 15% of the sample.

In the paper's terms, the treatment or condition label means: live attenuated yellow fever vaccine strain. At each blood-draw timepoint, two biological replicates of bulk PBMCs were collected. PBMCs were isolated from peripheral blood using a standard Ficoll-Paque protocol. RNA was extracted with TriZol from bulk PBMCs, CD4 and CD8 fractions, and dextramer-positive and dextramer-negative fractions. The specimen comprised PBMCs, sampled before the yellow fever booster vaccination. The source is a man younger than 35 who received the YFV17D yellow fever vaccine.

The CDR3 reads CATSRARRIGDNEQFF. The DNA sequence is TGTGCCACCAGCAGAGCCCGTCGGATTGGGGACAATGAGCAGTTCTTC. The rearrangement joined TRBV15 to TRBJ2-1; there is no confident call for the D gene. The CDR3 goes from the cysteine to the phenylalanine over 16 residues. The kept DNA is CDR3 alone, 48 bases in frame from the first base. V sheds 1 base and J sheds 5 bases, leaving 15 bases between their ends. CDR1 and CDR2 are drawn from the germline V gene (reference sequence): LNHNV, YYDKDF.